The TCR beta chain under discussion was sequenced for a study of blood T cell repertoires in COVID-19. In the study overall: COVID-19 samples collected from the United States, Italy and Spain covered acute and convalescent phases. The analysed material was cDNA or gDNA that came from T cells, B-cell-depleted T cells, or PBMCs.

In Seattle, patients joined the study during active infection and were tracked longitudinally. CDR1 is MGHDK and CDR2 is SYGVNS in the germline V gene. The CDR3 is 13 amino acids. J lost 6 bases, V lost 8 bases, and 6 bases had no gene match. Per the study methods: The assay estimated nucleated cells by amplifying reference gene primers. The protocol was immunoSEQ multiplex PCR, while the TCRdb copy is restricted to in-frame clones and leaves out a portion. Clone size and the V and J calls come from that table; the DNA yielded D and trimming. The sample consists of about 220,000 clones, around 83% of them appearing once.

The V and J genes are TRBV25-1 and TRBJ2-1, with 8 bases fitting TRBD2. The receptor was isolated from a woman in her seventies with COVID-19, enrolled during active disease. What was sequenced was peripheral blood. As DNA, the CDR3 is TGTGCCAGCCAGGGACTAGTGGGCAATGAGCAGTTCTTC. It encodes CASQGLVGNEQFF. The full variable domain, its missing parts supplied by reference TRBV25-1 and TRBJ2-1, is EADIYQTPRYLVIGTGKKITLECSQTMGHDKMYWYQQDPGMELHLIHYSYGVNSTEKGDLSSESTVSRIRTEHFPLTLESARPSHTSQYLCASQGLVGNEQFFGPGTRLTVL.